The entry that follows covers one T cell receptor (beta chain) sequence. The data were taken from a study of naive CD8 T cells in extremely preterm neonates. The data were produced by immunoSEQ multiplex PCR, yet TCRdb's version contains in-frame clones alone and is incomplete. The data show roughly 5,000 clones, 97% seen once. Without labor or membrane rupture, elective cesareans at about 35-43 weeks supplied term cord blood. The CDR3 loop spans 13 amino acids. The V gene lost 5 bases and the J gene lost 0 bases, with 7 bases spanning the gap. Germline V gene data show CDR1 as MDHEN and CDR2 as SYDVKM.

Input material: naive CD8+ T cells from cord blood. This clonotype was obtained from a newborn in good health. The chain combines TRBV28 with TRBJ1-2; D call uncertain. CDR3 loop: CASSVSPNYGYTF. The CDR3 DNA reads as TGTGCCAGCAGTGTGAGCCCTAACTATGGCTACACCTTC.